This T cell receptor beta chain was captured by sequencing in a study of T cells in Graves' hyperthyroidism and ophthalmopathy. Germline CDR1 is KGHDR and CDR2 is SFDVKD. The CDR3 contains 13 residues. V was clipped by 3 bases and J by 7 bases, with 10 bases between them. Amplified TCR beta CDR3 regions derived from RNA transcripts. TCR CDR3 underwent first-round RT-PCR with the HTBI primer set. From the multiplex PCR reads, TCRdb called clonotypes with MiXCR, one entry per CDR3 protein. The data hold hundreds of thousands of distinct CDR3 sequences, with roughly 15% observed a single time. This clonotype was observed many times.

Sequences were obtained from blood. V usage is TRBV24-1 and J usage is TRBJ2-3; the D gene is possibly TRBD1 (6 bases). This clonotype originated in a woman aged 60 to 75 with Graves' ophthalmopathy. CDR3 coding DNA: TGTGCCACCAGTGATGCAGGGGCGAATACGCAGTATTTT. This encodes CATSDAGANTQYF.